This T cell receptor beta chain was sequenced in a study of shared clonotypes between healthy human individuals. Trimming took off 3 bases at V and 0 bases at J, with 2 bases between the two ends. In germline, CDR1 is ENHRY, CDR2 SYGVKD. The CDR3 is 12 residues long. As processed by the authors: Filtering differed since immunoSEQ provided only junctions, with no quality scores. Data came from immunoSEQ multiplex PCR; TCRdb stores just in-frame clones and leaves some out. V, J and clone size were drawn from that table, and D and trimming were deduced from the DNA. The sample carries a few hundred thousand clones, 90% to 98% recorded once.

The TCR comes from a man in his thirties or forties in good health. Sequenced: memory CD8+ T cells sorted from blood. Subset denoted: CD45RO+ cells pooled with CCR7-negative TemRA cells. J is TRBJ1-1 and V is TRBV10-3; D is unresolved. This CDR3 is CAISEMNTEAFF. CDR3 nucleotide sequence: TGTGCCATCAGTGAAATGAACACTGAAGCTTTCTTT.